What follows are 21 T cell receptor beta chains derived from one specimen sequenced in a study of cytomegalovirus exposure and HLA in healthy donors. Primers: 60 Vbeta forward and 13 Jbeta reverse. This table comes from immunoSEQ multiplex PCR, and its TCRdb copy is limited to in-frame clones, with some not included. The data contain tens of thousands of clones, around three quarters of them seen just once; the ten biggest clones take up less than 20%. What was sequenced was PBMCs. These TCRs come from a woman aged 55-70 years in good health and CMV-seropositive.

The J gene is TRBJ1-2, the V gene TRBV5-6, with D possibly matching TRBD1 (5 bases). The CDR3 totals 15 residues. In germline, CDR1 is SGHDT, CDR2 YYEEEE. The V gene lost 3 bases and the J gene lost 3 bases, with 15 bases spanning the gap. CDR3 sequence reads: CASSSSLGGDYGYTF. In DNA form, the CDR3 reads TGTGCCAGCAGCTCTTCCCTGGGGGGGGACTATGGCTACACCTTC.

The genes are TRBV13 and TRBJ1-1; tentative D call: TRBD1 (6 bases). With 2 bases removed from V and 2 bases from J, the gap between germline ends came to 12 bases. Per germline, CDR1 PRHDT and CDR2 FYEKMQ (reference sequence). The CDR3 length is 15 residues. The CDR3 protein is CASSLRQAGNTEAFF. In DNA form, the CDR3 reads TGTGCCAGCAGCTTAAGACAGGCCGGTAACACTGAAGCTTTCTTT.

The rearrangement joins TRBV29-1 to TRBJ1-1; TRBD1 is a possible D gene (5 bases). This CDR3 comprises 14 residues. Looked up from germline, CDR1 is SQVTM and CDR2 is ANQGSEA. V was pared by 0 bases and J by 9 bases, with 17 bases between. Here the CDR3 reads CSVEDFGGARKAFF. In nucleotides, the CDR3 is TGCAGCGTTGAAGATTTCGGTGGGGCACGGAAAGCTTTCTTT.

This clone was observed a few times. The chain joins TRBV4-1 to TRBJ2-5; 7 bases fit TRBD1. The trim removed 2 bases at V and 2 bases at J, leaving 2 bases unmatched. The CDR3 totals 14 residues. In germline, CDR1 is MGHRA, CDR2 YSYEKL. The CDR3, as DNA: TGCGCCAGCAGCCAAAGACAGGGTCAAGAGACCCAGTACTTC. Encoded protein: CASSQRQGQETQYF.

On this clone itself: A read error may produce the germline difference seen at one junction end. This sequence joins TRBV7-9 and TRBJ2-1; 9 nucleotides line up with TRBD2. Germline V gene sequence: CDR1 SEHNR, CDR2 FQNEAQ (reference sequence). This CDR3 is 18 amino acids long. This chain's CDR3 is CSSSLISGGASAGYEQFF. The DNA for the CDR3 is TGTTCCAGCAGCCTCATTAGCGGGGGCGCATCGGCCGGGTATGAGCAGTTCTTC.

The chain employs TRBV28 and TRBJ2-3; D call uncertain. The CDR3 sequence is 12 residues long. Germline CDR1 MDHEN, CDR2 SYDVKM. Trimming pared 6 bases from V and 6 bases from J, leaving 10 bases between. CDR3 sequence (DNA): TGTGCCAGCAGGTTTTTGGGCGATACGCAGTATTTT. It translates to CASRFLGDTQYF.

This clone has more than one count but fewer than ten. DNA of the CDR3: TGTGCCAGCAGCTCACACCCGAACACCGGGGAGCTGTTTTTT. Its translation is CASSSHPNTGELFF. This chain links TRBV5-5 with TRBJ2-2, with no clear D. Looked up from germline, CDR1 is SGHKS and CDR2 is YYEKEE (reference sequence). The CDR3 is 14 amino acids. With 3 bases removed from V and 0 bases from J, the gap between germline ends came to 6 bases.

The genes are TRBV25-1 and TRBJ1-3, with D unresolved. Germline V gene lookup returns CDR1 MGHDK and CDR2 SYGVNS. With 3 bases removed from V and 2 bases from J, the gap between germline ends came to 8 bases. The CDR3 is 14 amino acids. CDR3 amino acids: CASSEPGTGNTIYF. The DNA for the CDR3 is TGTGCCAGCAGTGAGCCGGGAACTGGAAACACCATATATTTT. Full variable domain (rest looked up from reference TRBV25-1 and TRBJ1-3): EADIYQTPRYLVIGTGKKITLECSQTMGHDKMYWYQQDPGMELHLIHYSYGVNSTEKGDLSSESTVSRIRTEHFPLTLESARPSHTSQYLCASSEPGTGNTIYFGEGSWLTVV.

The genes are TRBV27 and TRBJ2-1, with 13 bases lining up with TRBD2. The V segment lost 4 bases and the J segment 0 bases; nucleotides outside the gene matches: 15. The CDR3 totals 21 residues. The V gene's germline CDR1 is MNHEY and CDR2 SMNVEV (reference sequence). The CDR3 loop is CASSSPGLAGAVASSYNEQFF. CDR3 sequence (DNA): TGTGCCAGCAGTTCACCCGGACTAGCGGGGGCGGTGGCAAGCTCCTACAATGAGCAGTTCTTC.

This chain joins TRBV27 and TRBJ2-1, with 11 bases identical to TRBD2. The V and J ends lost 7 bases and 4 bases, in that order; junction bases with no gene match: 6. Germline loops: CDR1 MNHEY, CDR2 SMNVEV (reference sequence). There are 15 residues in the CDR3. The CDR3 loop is CASISIAGGYNEQFF. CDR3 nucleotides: TGTGCCAGCATCTCCATAGCGGGGGGGTACAATGAGCAGTTCTTC.

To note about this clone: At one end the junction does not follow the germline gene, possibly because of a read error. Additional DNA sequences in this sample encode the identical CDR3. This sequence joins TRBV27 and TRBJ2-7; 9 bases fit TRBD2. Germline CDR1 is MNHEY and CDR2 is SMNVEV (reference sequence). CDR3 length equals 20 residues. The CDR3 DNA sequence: TGCGCCAGCAGTCCACCGTTGCCCCCAAGACTAGCGGTCATGAGGTACGAGCAGTACTTC. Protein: CASSPPLPPRLAVMRYEQYF.

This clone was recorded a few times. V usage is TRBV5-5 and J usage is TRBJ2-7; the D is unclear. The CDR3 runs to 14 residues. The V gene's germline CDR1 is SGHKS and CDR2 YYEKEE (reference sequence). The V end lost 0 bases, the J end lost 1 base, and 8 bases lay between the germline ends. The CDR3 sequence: CASSLVERSYEQYF. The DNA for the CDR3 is TGTGCCAGCAGCTTGGTGGAGCGATCCTACGAGCAGTACTTC.

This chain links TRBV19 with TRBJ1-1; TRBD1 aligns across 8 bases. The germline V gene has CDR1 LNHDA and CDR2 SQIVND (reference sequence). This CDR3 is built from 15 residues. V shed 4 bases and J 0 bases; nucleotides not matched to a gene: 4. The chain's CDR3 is CASSTGQGLNTEAFF. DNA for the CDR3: TGTGCCAGTAGTACCGGACAGGGTTTGAACACTGAAGCTTTCTTT.

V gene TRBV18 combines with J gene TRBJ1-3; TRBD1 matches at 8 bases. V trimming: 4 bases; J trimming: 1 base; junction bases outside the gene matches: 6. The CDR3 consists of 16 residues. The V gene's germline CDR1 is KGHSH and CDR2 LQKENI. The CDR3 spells CASSLNQGASGNTIYF. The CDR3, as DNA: TGTGCCAGCTCACTAAACCAGGGGGCATCTGGAAACACCATATATTTT.

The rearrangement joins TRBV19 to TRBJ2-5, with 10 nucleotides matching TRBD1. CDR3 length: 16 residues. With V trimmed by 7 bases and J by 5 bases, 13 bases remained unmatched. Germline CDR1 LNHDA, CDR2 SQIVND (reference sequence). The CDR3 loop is CASTPRQGAYVETQYF. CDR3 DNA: TGTGCCAGTACCCCTAGACAGGGGGCGTATGTTGAGACCCAGTACTTC.

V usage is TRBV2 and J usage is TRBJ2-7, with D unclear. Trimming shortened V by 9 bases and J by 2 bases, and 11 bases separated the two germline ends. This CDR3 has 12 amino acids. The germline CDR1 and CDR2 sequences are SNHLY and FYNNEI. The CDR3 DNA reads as TGTGCCAGTCGTACTGAGACCTACGAGCAGTACTTC. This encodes CASRTETYEQYF.

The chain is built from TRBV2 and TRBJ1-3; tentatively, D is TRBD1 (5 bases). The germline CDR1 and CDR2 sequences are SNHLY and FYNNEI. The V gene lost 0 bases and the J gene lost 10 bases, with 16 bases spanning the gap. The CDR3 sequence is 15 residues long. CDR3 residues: CASSEASTALETIYF. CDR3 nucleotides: TGTGCCAGCAGTGAAGCATCGACAGCTCTGGAAACCATATATTTT.

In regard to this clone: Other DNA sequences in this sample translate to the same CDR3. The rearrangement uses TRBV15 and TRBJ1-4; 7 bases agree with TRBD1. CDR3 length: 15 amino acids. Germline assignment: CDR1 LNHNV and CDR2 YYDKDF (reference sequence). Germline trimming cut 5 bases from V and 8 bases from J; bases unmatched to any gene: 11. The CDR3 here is CATSPRTGRNEKLFF. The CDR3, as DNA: TGTGCCACCAGCCCTAGGACAGGAAGAAACGAAAAACTGTTTTTT.

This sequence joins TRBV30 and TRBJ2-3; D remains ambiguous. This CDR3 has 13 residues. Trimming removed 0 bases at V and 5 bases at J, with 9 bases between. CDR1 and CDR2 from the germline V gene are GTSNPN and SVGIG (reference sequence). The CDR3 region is CAWSVRLRDTQYF. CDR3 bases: TGTGCCTGGAGTGTACGACTTCGAGATACGCAGTATTTT.

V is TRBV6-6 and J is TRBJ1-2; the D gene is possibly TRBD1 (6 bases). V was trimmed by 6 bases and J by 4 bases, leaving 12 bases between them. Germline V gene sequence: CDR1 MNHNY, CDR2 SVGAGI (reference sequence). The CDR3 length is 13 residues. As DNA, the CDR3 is TGTGCCAGCAGGCCGGGACAAACCTATGGCTACACCTTC. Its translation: CASRPGQTYGYTF.

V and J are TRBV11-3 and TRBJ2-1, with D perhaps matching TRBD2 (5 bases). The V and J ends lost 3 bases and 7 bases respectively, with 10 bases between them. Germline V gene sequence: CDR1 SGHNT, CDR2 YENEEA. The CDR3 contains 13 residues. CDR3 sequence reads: CASSLGERNEQFF. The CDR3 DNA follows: TGTGCCAGCAGCTTGGGAGAGAGAAATGAGCAGTTCTTC.